This T cell receptor (beta chain) stems from a study of blood T cells in healthy people across ages. With a J-beta primer mix and a sample-barcoded 5' primer, a second PCR ran roughly 6 to 11 cycles. Each CDR3 protein is one row after TCRdb ran MiXCR on the 5' RACE reads. The repertoire has about 1.1 million distinct CDR3 sequences, roughly two fifths of them found once; the top ten carry about an eighth. CDR1 SEHNR and CDR2 FQNEAQ come from the germline V gene (reference sequence). The CDR3 loop spans 14 amino acids. V trimming: 10 bases; J trimming: 3 bases; junction bases outside the gene matches: 8. The sample holds a few counts of this clonotype.

Sequencing input: blood. The sequence was collected from a man in his late teens or twenties in good health. The chain combines TRBV7-9 with TRBJ2-1; 8 bases align to TRBD1. CDR3 loop: CATTGTGDYNEQFF. The CDR3 bases are TGTGCCACCACCGGGACAGGAGACTACAATGAGCAGTTCTTC.